The entry below describes one T cell receptor beta chain. The entry originates in a study of blood T cell repertoires in COVID-19. Study as a whole: COVID-19 samples from acute and convalescent phases originated in the United States, Italy and Spain. The cDNA or gDNA used as material had been derived from T cells, B-cell-depleted T cells, or PBMCs.

Per the study methods: Quantification of nucleated cells was approximated via reference gene primer amplification. Measured with immunoSEQ multiplex PCR; TCRdb has only the in-frame clones, and not every one. Clone size and V and J calls were adopted from that table, with D and trimming inferred from the DNA. The sample records 150,000 or so clones, almost 85% being singletons. The TCR comes from a man in his late teens or twenties with active or convalescent COVID-19. The specimen was peripheral blood.

The CDR3 nucleotides are TGTGCCAGCAGTCAACGGACAGGGAGAGAGACCCAGTACTTC. Amino acid sequence: CASSQRTGRETQYF. The rearrangement links TRBV6-5 to TRBJ2-5; 8 positions match TRBD1. The CDR3 covers 14 residues. Looked up from germline, CDR1 is MNHEY and CDR2 is SVGAGI. J gave up 4 bases and V 5 bases, and 6 bases lay outside the gene matches.